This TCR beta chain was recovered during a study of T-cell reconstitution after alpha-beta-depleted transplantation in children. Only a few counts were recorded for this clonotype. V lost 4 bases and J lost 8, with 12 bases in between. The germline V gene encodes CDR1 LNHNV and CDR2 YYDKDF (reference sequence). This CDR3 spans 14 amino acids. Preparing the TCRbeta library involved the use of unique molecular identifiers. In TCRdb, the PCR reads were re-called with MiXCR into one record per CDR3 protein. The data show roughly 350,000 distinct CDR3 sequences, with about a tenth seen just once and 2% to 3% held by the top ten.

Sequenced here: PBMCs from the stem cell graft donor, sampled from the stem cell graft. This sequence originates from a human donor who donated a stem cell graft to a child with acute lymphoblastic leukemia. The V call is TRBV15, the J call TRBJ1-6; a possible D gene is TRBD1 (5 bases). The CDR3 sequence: CATSIRAGHSPLHF. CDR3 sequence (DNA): TGTGCCACCAGCATCAGAGCGGGACATTCACCCCTCCACTTT.